This TCR beta chain was captured in a study of identical twins. Study-wide results and caveats: Beta clonotypes that were abundant in cord blood contained fewer insertions, a pattern absent from memory repertoires.

It was template switching that added a universal primer site, and there were unique molecular identifiers on the cDNA. TCRdb itself ran the 5' RACE reads through MiXCR, one entry per CDR3 protein. Seen here are 200,000 to 250,000 distinct CDR3 sequences, approximately 11% observed once, and the top ten hold about 3.9%. From germline, CDR1 is LGHNA and CDR2 YSLEER. The CDR3 consists of 16 residues. Trimming took 0 bases from V and 0 from J, leaving 6 bases between them. Each donor (without exception) was a healthy Caucasian. This clonotype was counted ten times or more. Its antigen remains unidentified. The sample was also linked to a second study, of yellow fever vaccine responses in identical twins.

This sequence was found in a young woman in good health. Sequencing input: memory (CD45RO+) T cells sorted from blood. The rearrangement links TRBV4-3 to TRBJ2-6; D uncertain. The CDR3 nucleotides are TGCGCCAGCAGCCAAGATGAGAGCTCTGGGGCCAACGTCCTGACTTTC. It is translated as CASSQDESSGANVLTF.